The 28 T cell receptor beta chains in this list originate from one sample, sequenced in a study of T-cell memory formation after mild COVID-19. TCRdb reanalysed the 5' RACE reads using MiXCR and keeps one entry per CDR3 protein. In the table there are roughly 300,000 distinct CDR3 sequences, 7% to 10% of which are singletons. The sequenced sample consisted of PBMCs or a T cell subset sorted from them (not recorded which). The receptor set was obtained from a young man who had mild COVID-19 (a few samples of this study predate the infection). Cell type and time point are not known.

This clonotype was seen only a few times. V usage is TRBV7-9 and J usage is TRBJ1-6; no firm D call. Germline CDR1 SEHNR, CDR2 FQNEAQ (reference sequence). V dropped 6 bases and J dropped 11 bases, with 11 bases sitting between them. The CDR3 sequence is 12 residues long. The CDR3 DNA sequence: TGTGCCAGCAGTTTGCACGGAGCACCCCTCCACTTT. Its translation is CASSLHGAPLHF.

The rearrangement uses TRBV7-2 and TRBJ2-3; 11 bases align to TRBD2. Losses at the gene ends were 5 bases for V and 7 bases for J; bases not matched to a gene: 5. In germline, CDR1 is SGHTA, CDR2 FQGNSA. The CDR3 loop spans 14 amino acids. The CDR3 nucleotides are TGTGCCAGCAGCCAGACTAGCGGGGAGAATACGCAGTATTTT. Translation: CASSQTSGENTQYF. The full variable domain, its missing parts supplied by reference TRBV7-2 and TRBJ2-3, is GAGVSQSPSNKVTEKGKDVELRCDPISGHTALYWYRQSLGQGLEFLIYFQGNSAPDKSGLPSDRFSAERTGGSVSTLTIQRTQQEDSAVYLCASSQTSGENTQYFGPGTRLTVL.

This clonotype was recorded at least ten times. This rearrangement joins TRBV5-4 to TRBJ1-1, with 11 bases lining up with TRBD1. J lost 4 bases, V lost 4 bases, and 3 bases had no gene match. Germline values: CDR1 SGHNT, CDR2 YYREEE (reference sequence). This CDR3 contains 14 residues. As DNA, the CDR3 is TGTGCCAGCAGCACGGGGACAGGGGGCACTGAAGCTTTCTTT. Translated: CASSTGTGGTEAFF.

This rearrangement joins TRBV7-8 to TRBJ2-1; 10 bases match TRBD2. CDR3 length: 14 residues. The trim removed 5 bases at V and 4 bases at J, leaving 2 bases unmatched. Germline CDR1 is SGHVS and CDR2 is FQNEAQ. The CDR3 nucleotides read TGTGCCAGCAGCGCTAGCGGGGGATACAATGAGCAGTTCTTC. This sequence encodes CASSASGGYNEQFF.

This clonotype was recorded a few times. The V call is TRBV7-9, the J call TRBJ2-3, with D perhaps matching TRBD2 (6 bases). The CDR3 runs to 12 residues. V was pared by 4 bases and J by 9 bases, with 11 bases between. Germline lookup yields CDR1 SEHNR and CDR2 FQNEAQ (reference sequence). Here the CDR3 reads CASSSGGKTQYF. CDR3 bases: TGTGCCAGCAGCTCAGGAGGGAAGACGCAGTATTTT. Together with reference TRBV7-9 and TRBJ2-3, the CDR3 gives the full variable domain: DTGVSQNPRHKITKRGQNVTFRCDPISEHNRLYWYRQTLGQGPEFLTYFQNEAQLEKSRLLSDRFSAERPKGSFSTLEIQRTEQGDSAMYLCASSSGGKTQYFGPGTRLTVL.

This clonotype was observed a handful of times. This chain uses TRBV7-3 with TRBJ1-6; 7 bases fit TRBD1. With V trimmed by 6 bases and J by 5 bases, 10 bases remained unmatched. CDR1 and CDR2 (germline): SGHTA, FQGTGA. The CDR3 is 16 residues long. The CDR3 is CASRNRPGQNNSPLHF. CDR3 sequence (DNA): TGTGCCAGCAGGAACCGACCGGGACAGAATAATTCACCCCTCCACTTT.

A word on this clonotype: Possible read error: a much larger clone is one base away. This chain joins TRBV10-3 and TRBJ1-2; 9 positions match TRBD1. The CDR3 runs 13 residues. V shed 6 bases, J shed 4 bases, and the junction held 3 bases outside the gene matches. Germline V gene data show CDR1 as ENHRY and CDR2 as SYGVKD. The CDR3 region has the DNA TGTGCCATCAGCGGACAGGGGAGCTATGGCTACACCTTC. Its translation: CAISGQGSYGYTF.

Note on this clonotype: Possible read error: a much larger clone is one base away. The genes are TRBV12-3 or TRBV12-4 and TRBJ2-3; TRBD2 aligns across 7 bases. The CDR3 contains 14 residues. The CDR3 loop is CDSSGTTHTDTQYF. CDR3 coding DNA: TGTGACAGCAGTGGGACTACCCACACAGATACGCAGTATTTT.

This clonotype was detected many times. The rearrangement joins TRBV6-5 to TRBJ2-1; D not resolved. V lost 4 bases and J lost 0, with 10 bases in between. This CDR3 has 15 amino acids. The germline gives CDR1 MNHEY, CDR2 SVGAGI. The CDR3 nucleotides read TGTGCCAGCAGTTCCGGGCGCGGCTCCTACAATGAGCAGTTCTTC. Encoded protein: CASSSGRGSYNEQFF.

This clonotype came up a few times. V gene TRBV19 combines with J gene TRBJ2-1; weak D call: TRBD1 (7 bases). CDR3 length: 16 amino acids. The ends were cut back, 3 bases at V and 7 bases at J, with 19 bases in the middle. Germline V gives CDR1 LNHDA, CDR2 SQIVND (reference sequence). CDR3 region: CASSISGDSLRNEQFF. DNA of the CDR3: TGTGCCAGTAGTATTTCGGGGGACAGTCTGCGTAATGAGCAGTTCTTC. The whole variable domain, filled in from reference TRBV19 and TRBJ2-1, reads DGGITQSPKYLFRKEGQNVTLSCEQNLNHDAMYWYRQDPGQGLRLIYYSQIVNDFQKGDIAEGYSVSREKKESFPLTVTSAQKNPTAFYLCASSISGDSLRNEQFFGPGTRLTVL.

The chain recombines TRBV11-2 with TRBJ1-2; 11 bases are a match to TRBD1. Per the germline V gene, CDR1 is SGHAT and CDR2 is FQNNGV. The CDR3 length is 16 residues. V trimming: 5 bases; J trimming: 4 bases; junction bases outside the gene matches: 9. This chain's CDR3 is CASSIGQGAFRYGYTF. DNA of the CDR3: TGTGCCAGCAGCATCGGACAGGGGGCCTTTCGCTATGGCTACACCTTC.

The chain couples TRBV20-1 to TRBJ1-1; 8 positions match TRBD1. Germline-derived CDR1 and CDR2 are DFQATT and SNEGSKA (reference sequence). The J segment lost 2 bases and the V segment lost 6 bases, leaving 5 bases of the junction unmatched. The CDR3 runs 13 residues. CDR3 nucleotides: TGCAGTGCCCCCGGGACAGGAAACACTGAAGCTTTCTTT. Its protein is CSAPGTGNTEAFF.

This chain connects TRBV20-1 to TRBJ2-3; 12 bases fit TRBD2. The CDR3 length is 13 residues. J lost 8 bases, V lost 7 bases, and 7 bases had no gene match. Germline V gene sequence: CDR1 DFQATT, CDR2 SNEGSKA (reference sequence). The CDR3 DNA is TGCAGTGTACCGGGACTAGCGGGCGGTACGCAGTATTTT. Amino acids: CSVPGLAGGTQYF.

This clonotype came up a few times. This rearrangement joins TRBV5-1 to TRBJ2-7; tentatively, D is TRBD1 (6 bases). The CDR3 consists of 16 residues. Trimming removed 3 bases from V and 0 bases from J, with 16 bases in between. Germline CDR1 reads SGHRS; CDR2 reads YFSETQ. CDR3 sequence reads: CASSSMDQGNSYEQYF. Here the CDR3 DNA reads TGCGCCAGCAGCTCAATGGACCAGGGGAACTCCTACGAGCAGTACTTC.

This clonotype was counted ten times or more. The V gene is TRBV5-1, the J gene TRBJ2-6; D remains ambiguous. Germline V gene data show CDR1 as SGHRS and CDR2 as YFSETQ. The CDR3 runs 15 residues. The ends were cut back, 1 base at V and 0 bases at J, with 5 bases in the middle. The CDR3 region is CASSLTNSGANVLTF. The CDR3 region has the DNA TGCGCCAGCAGCTTGACTAACTCTGGGGCCAACGTCCTGACTTTC.

The V and J genes are TRBV20-1 and TRBJ1-2; 7 bases fit TRBD1. Germline CDR1 DFQATT, CDR2 SNEGSKA (reference sequence). The CDR3 sequence is 12 residues long. Unmatched junction bases numbered 3, after V lost 4 bases and J lost 4 bases. The CDR3 DNA reads TGCAGTGCTACGACAGGGAGCTATGGCTACACCTTC. This sequence encodes CSATTGSYGYTF.

This clonotype has more than one count but fewer than ten. The chain combines TRBV5-1 with TRBJ1-2; D uncertain. Germline V gene data show CDR1 as SGHRS and CDR2 as YFSETQ. This CDR3 is 14 amino acids long. Between the trimmed V and J ends, which lost 4 bases and 2 bases, there was a span of 12 bases. Here the CDR3 reads CASSHTNPNYGYTF. In nucleotides, the CDR3 is TGCGCCAGCAGCCACACAAATCCGAACTATGGCTACACCTTC.

This chain uses TRBV20-1 with TRBJ2-1; 13 positions match TRBD2. The CDR3 extends over 18 amino acids. Germline V lookup: CDR1 DFQATT, CDR2 SNEGSKA (reference sequence). The V segment lost 0 bases and the J segment 4 bases; nucleotides outside the gene matches: 9. The CDR3: CSARDLGLAGIYYNEQFF. The CDR3 region has the DNA TGCAGTGCTAGAGACCTGGGACTAGCGGGGATATATTACAATGAGCAGTTCTTC.

This chain links TRBV3-1 with TRBJ2-3; D unclear. With 1 base removed from V and 1 base from J, the gap between germline ends came to 9 bases. Germline assignment: CDR1 LGHDT and CDR2 YNNKEL (reference sequence). This CDR3 spans 15 amino acids. The DNA of the CDR3 is TGTGCCAGCAGCCAAGGATCCGTCGGCACAGATACGCAGTATTTT. As protein: CASSQGSVGTDTQYF.

A few counts support this clonotype. The CDR3 here is CASSYSFRGSPYGYTF. CDR3 nucleotide sequence: TGTGCCAGCAGTTACAGTTTTCGGGGGTCGCCTTATGGCTACACCTTC. The rearrangement uses TRBV6-5 and TRBJ1-2; D is possibly TRBD1 (5 bases). V was clipped by 2 bases and J by 5 bases, with 18 bases between them. CDR3 length equals 16 residues. CDR1 is MNHEY and CDR2 is SVGAGI in the germline V gene.

The sample holds many counts of this clonotype. The rearrangement links TRBV27 to TRBJ2-2; maybe TRBD2 (7 bases). Germline V gene data show CDR1 as MNHEY and CDR2 as SMNVEV (reference sequence). V dropped 8 bases and J dropped 2 bases, with 18 bases sitting between them. The CDR3 has 16 residues. The CDR3 is CASHLGASGNTGELFF. The CDR3 bases are TGTGCCAGCCACTTGGGGGCTAGCGGAAACACCGGGGAGCTGTTTTTT.

This clonotype was recorded a few times. This sequence joins TRBV11-2 and TRBJ2-7, with TRBD2 matching over 12 bases. This CDR3 is 16 amino acids long. Germline V gene lookup returns CDR1 SGHAT and CDR2 FQNNGV. V lost 1 base, J lost 2 bases, and 3 bases stayed unmatched. The CDR3 sequence: CASSLGLAGGAYEQYF. The CDR3 nucleotides are TGTGCCAGCAGCTTAGGGCTAGCGGGGGGGGCCTACGAGCAGTACTTC.

This chain links TRBV7-9 with TRBJ2-4; D not certain. CDR1 SEHNR and CDR2 FQNEAQ come from the germline V gene (reference sequence). The CDR3 sequence is 15 residues long. Trimming cost V 1 base and J 2 bases, with 9 bases left between them. The CDR3 region is CASSLGQVTKNIQYF. As DNA, the CDR3 is TGTGCCAGCAGCTTAGGTCAGGTCACCAAAAACATTCAGTACTTC.

The V call is TRBV7-9, the J call TRBJ1-1, with D perhaps TRBD1 (6 bases). The V gene lost 4 bases and the J gene lost 10 bases, with 13 bases spanning the gap. Germline values: CDR1 SEHNR, CDR2 FQNEAQ (reference sequence). The CDR3 sequence is 12 residues long. CDR3 region: CASSWGAPAAFF. DNA for the CDR3: TGTGCCAGCAGCTGGGGGGCGCCTGCAGCTTTCTTT.

This clonotype was recorded a few times. V is TRBV6-1 and J is TRBJ1-1; D is undetermined. The CDR3 has 12 amino acids. Trimming took off 6 bases at V and 6 bases at J, with 11 bases between the two ends. The germline gives CDR1 MNHNS, CDR2 SASEGT. The CDR3 nucleotides are TGTGCCAGCAGGACCCGCCAGGCTGAAGCTTTCTTT. This codes for CASRTRQAEAFF.

In this sample, this clonotype turned up a few times. The CDR3 is CASSLPRGTGGTDTQYF. The CDR3 DNA sequence: TGTGCCAGCAGTCTCCCCCGGGGGACAGGGGGTACAGATACGCAGTATTTT. V usage is TRBV12-3 or TRBV12-4 and J usage is TRBJ2-3; 11 bases align to TRBD1. With V trimmed by 5 bases and J by 3 bases, 10 bases remained unmatched. This CDR3 region has 17 residues.

This clonotype was recorded a few times. The rearrangement uses TRBV27 and TRBJ1-5, with unresolved D. The germline CDR1 and CDR2 sequences are MNHEY and SMNVEV (reference sequence). Trimming shortened V by 5 bases and J by 0 bases, and 8 bases separated the two germline ends. The CDR3 spans 14 residues. CDR3 region: CASSPLSSNQPQHF. DNA for the CDR3: TGTGCCAGCAGTCCCCTGAGTAGCAATCAGCCCCAGCATTTT.

This clonotype was counted only a few times. The chain carries TRBV11-2 and TRBJ2-2; 8 bases fit TRBD1. CDR3 size: 14 residues. The V segment lost 5 bases and the J segment 3 bases; nucleotides outside the gene matches: 2. Germline V gene lookup returns CDR1 SGHAT and CDR2 FQNNGV. The CDR3 is CASSADRDTGELFF. CDR3 in DNA: TGTGCCAGCAGCGCGGACAGGGACACCGGGGAGCTGTTTTTT.